This TCR beta chain was captured by sequencing in a study of T-cell reconstitution after alpha-beta-depleted transplantation in children. Study-wide results and caveats: One year after transplant, T-cell counts and diversity came mostly from newly produced T cells. The study traced high day-60 TCRbeta diversity in some patients to surviving recipient T cells and thymic progenitors. Two months or so post-transplant, alpha-beta T cells reportedly derived from several hundred expanded graft clones.

V was pared by 3 bases and J by 3 bases, with 9 bases of the junction left unmatched. The CDR3 covers 16 residues. The V gene's germline CDR1 is MDHEN and CDR2 SYDVKM. Library preparation (for TCRbeta) was performed with unique molecular identifiers. TCRdb reprocessed the PCR reads via MiXCR and lists one record per CDR3 protein. Here the sample spans fewer than 350,000 distinct CDR3 sequences, about 9.5% being singletons. As to this clonotype: Antigen: not known.

The chain joins TRBV28 to TRBJ2-5; TRBD1 matches at 8 bases. The source was PBMCs, collected before TCRalphabeta/CD19-depleted stem cell transplant. This clonotype was obtained from a boy in the first two years of life with acute myeloid leukemia, due to receive a stem cell transplant. CDR3 residues: CASSFPLTGVEETQYF. DNA of the CDR3: TGTGCCAGCAGTTTCCCGCTGACAGGGGTGGAAGAGACCCAGTACTTC.